Below, 20 T cell receptor beta chains from the same sample are listed, as sequenced in a study of siplizumab effects on memory and regulatory T cells. Here immunoSEQ multiplex PCR was the method, and the copy in TCRdb shows in-frame clones only, minus some. This table has more than 45,000 clones, 95% to 98% appearing once. Sequencing input: naive CD4+ T cells sorted from blood. Source of these receptors: a human donor in good health.

The V and J genes are TRBV27 and TRBJ2-1, with D possibly TRBD2 on 5 matching bases. V was shortened by 6 bases and J by 4 bases, with 16 bases between the two germline ends. This CDR3 has 15 residues. In germline, CDR1 is MNHEY, CDR2 SMNVEV (reference sequence). CDR3 residues: CASRNSGILYNEQFF. The CDR3 bases are TGTGCCAGCAGGAATTCCGGGATCCTATACAATGAGCAGTTCTTC.

The chain employs TRBV7-3 and TRBJ2-1, with 11 bases matching TRBD2. Per the germline V gene, CDR1 is SGHTA and CDR2 is FQGTGA. CDR3 length: 19 amino acids. V shed 2 bases, J shed 8 bases, and the junction held 17 bases outside the gene matches. The CDR3 reads CASSLVPGGRLAGGYEQFF. For the CDR3, the DNA is TGTGCCAGCAGCTTAGTACCAGGGGGCCGGCTAGCGGGAGGCTATGAGCAGTTCTTC. The full variable domain, rest sourced from reference TRBV7-3 and TRBJ2-1, is GAGVSQTPSNKVTEKGKYVELRCDPISGHTALYWYRQSLGQGPEFLIYFQGTGAADDSGLPNDRFFAVRPEGSVSTLKIQRTERGDSAVYLCASSLVPGGRLAGGYEQFFGPGTRLTVL.

This rearrangement joins TRBV28 to TRBJ1-5; D is perhaps TRBD1 (5 bases). V lost 8 bases and J lost 0, with 17 bases in between. The CDR3 extends over 16 amino acids. CDR1 is MDHEN, CDR2 SYDVKM, per germline. CDR3 loop: CASGNRFGYSNQPQHF. The CDR3 DNA sequence: TGTGCCAGCGGGAACAGGTTTGGTTATAGCAATCAGCCCCAGCATTTT.

The V gene is TRBV28, the J gene TRBJ2-1; D tentatively fits TRBD1 or TRBD2 (5 bases each). From germline, CDR1 is MDHEN and CDR2 SYDVKM. Trimming cost V 5 bases and J 5 bases, with 10 bases left between them. CDR3 size: 13 residues. CDR3 protein: CASSGGANNEQFF. For the CDR3, the DNA is TGTGCCAGCAGTGGGGGTGCCAACAATGAGCAGTTCTTC.

This sequence joins TRBV6-4 and TRBJ1-1, with D unclear. This CDR3 comprises 13 residues. The V end was cut by 5 bases, the J end by 6 bases, with 13 bases between. CDR1 is MRHNA and CDR2 is SNTAGT in the germline V gene. CDR3 DNA sequence: TGTGCCAGCAGTCACCCAGACGCCGCTGAAGCTTTCTTT. Translation: CASSHPDAAEAFF.

The rearrangement joins TRBV18 to TRBJ2-5; 10 nucleotides match TRBD2. The closer fit of TRBJ2-7 to the DNA end suggests the J call may be wrong. This CDR3 has 16 amino acids. Germline V CDR1 and CDR2: KGHSH, LQKENI. CDR3 DNA: TGTGCCAGCTCACCCCAAACTAGCGGGACAGGCTACGAGCAGTACTTC. Translated: CASSPQTSGTGYEQYF.

This clone was detected once. The rearrangement joins TRBV2 to TRBJ1-5, with a tentative D call TRBD1 (6 bases). The CDR3 runs 13 residues. V lost 5 bases, J lost 7 bases, and 12 bases lay in between. Germline V gene data show CDR1 as SNHLY and CDR2 as FYNNEI. This chain's CDR3 is CASSRQGNQPQHF. The CDR3 DNA reads as TGTGCCAGCAGTAGGCAGGGGAACCAGCCCCAGCATTTT.

The CDR3 nucleotides are TGTGCCAGCAGCCCCAGGGACAGGGGTAACTATGGCTACACCTTC. It translates to CASSPRDRGNYGYTF. The chain is built from TRBV7-9 and TRBJ1-2; 10 nucleotides align to TRBD1. Germline V gives CDR1 SEHNR, CDR2 FQNEAQ (reference sequence). The CDR3 runs 15 residues. V gave up 5 bases and J gave up 1 base; unmatched junction bases: 4.

This chain joins TRBV27 and TRBJ2-2; D not certain. V lost 3 bases to trimming and J lost 6 bases, with 11 bases between them. This CDR3 has 14 residues. Germline lookup yields CDR1 MNHEY and CDR2 SMNVEV (reference sequence). The CDR3 sequence: CASSFIVTAGELFF. DNA for the CDR3: TGTGCCAGCAGTTTTATAGTGACGGCCGGGGAGCTGTTTTTT.

The gene calls are TRBV5-1 and TRBJ2-1; 9 bases map to TRBD2. This CDR3 contains 15 residues. Trimming removed 0 bases from V and 6 bases from J; junction bases left unmatched: 4. Germline-derived CDR1 and CDR2 are SGHRS and YFSETQ. The chain's CDR3 is CASSLVAGGANEQFF. As DNA, the CDR3 is TGCGCCAGCAGCTTGGTTGCGGGAGGGGCCAATGAGCAGTTCTTC.

The chain joins TRBV5-4 to TRBJ2-7; 9 bases map to TRBD1. The V and J ends lost 3 bases and 4 bases, in that order; junction bases with no gene match: 8. This CDR3 region has 15 residues. The V gene's germline CDR1 is SGHNT and CDR2 YYREEE (reference sequence). The CDR3 nucleotides are TGTGCCAGCAGCTCACCGGGACAGGGAGGATACGAGCAGTACTTC. Its protein product is CASSSPGQGGYEQYF.

The chain carries TRBV10-1 and TRBJ2-1, with 14 nucleotides matching TRBD2. Per the germline V gene, CDR1 is WNHNN and CDR2 is SYGVQD (reference sequence). Unmatched junction bases numbered 15, after V lost 6 bases and J lost 8 bases. The CDR3 spans 18 residues. The CDR3 nucleotides read TGCGCCAGCAGCCCGGGACTAGCGGGGGCACATGATCGCGATGAGCAGTTCTTC. Protein: CASSPGLAGAHDRDEQFF.

The chain links TRBV20-1 to TRBJ2-3; D unresolved. The CDR3 runs to 11 residues. CDR1 is DFQATT and CDR2 is SNEGSKA in the germline V gene (reference sequence). CDR3 protein: CRATSTDTQYF. In DNA form, the CDR3 reads TGCAGGGCGACTAGCACAGATACGCAGTATTTT.

J is TRBJ2-5 and V is TRBV7-9; D is perhaps TRBD1 or TRBD2 (6 bases each). Per the germline V gene, CDR1 is SEHNR and CDR2 is FQNEAQ (reference sequence). V was shortened by 3 bases and J by 6 bases, with 14 bases between the two germline ends. This CDR3 has 14 amino acids. Here the CDR3 DNA reads TGTGCCAGCAGCTTTCCTCCGGGGGCGAAGACCCAGTACTTC. Translating gives CASSFPPGAKTQYF.

In its sample, this clone was seen once. The chain combines TRBV6-6 with TRBJ1-6; TRBD1 might be the D (5 bases). V gave up 4 bases and J gave up 8 bases, with 18 bases separating them. Germline V gives CDR1 MNHNY, CDR2 SVGAGI (reference sequence). The CDR3 loop spans 16 amino acids. The CDR3 reads CASSSPQGGEDSPLHF. Here the CDR3 DNA reads TGTGCCAGCAGTTCCCCCCAGGGAGGCGAGGATTCACCCCTCCACTTT.

V is TRBV14 and J is TRBJ1-4, with D possibly TRBD1 on 5 matching bases. The V gene lost 4 bases and the J gene lost 2 bases, with 11 bases spanning the gap. Germline V gene sequence: CDR1 SGHDN, CDR2 FVKESK. The CDR3 is made up of 15 amino acids. As DNA, the CDR3 is TGTGCCAGCAGCCGCAATCGGGGGACTAATGAAAAACTGTTTTTT. This translates into CASSRNRGTNEKLFF.

The chain uses TRBV7-9 and TRBJ1-2; 10 nucleotides line up with TRBD1. The CDR3 has 16 amino acids. The ends lost 5 bases at V and 8 bases at J; junction bases unmatched: 14. Germline CDR1 reads SEHNR; CDR2 reads FQNEAQ (reference sequence). CDR3 DNA: TGTGCCAGCAGCCCCAGACTGGACAGGGGGTACGAGGGCTACACCTTC. Its translation is CASSPRLDRGYEGYTF.

This clone was recorded once. The chain combines TRBV30 with TRBJ1-4; D unclear. Germline V lookup: CDR1 GTSNPN, CDR2 SVGIG (reference sequence). V lost 0 bases, J lost 8 bases, and 7 bases lay in between. The CDR3 extends over 12 amino acids. The CDR3 loop is CAWSVSGEKLFF. The CDR3 bases are TGTGCCTGGAGTGTTAGCGGGGAAAAACTGTTTTTT.

This chain uses TRBV7-3 with TRBJ1-1; D not certain. Germline CDR1 reads SGHTA; CDR2 reads FQGTGA. Trimming shortened V by 4 bases and J by 1 base, and 7 bases separated the two germline ends. This CDR3 has 13 amino acids. As DNA, the CDR3 is TGTGCCAGCAGCTGGGCCAAGAACACTGAAGCTTTCTTT. Protein product: CASSWAKNTEAFF.

The chain uses TRBV10-2 and TRBJ1-3; the D is unclear. The CDR3 spans 15 residues. Germline CDR1 and CDR2: WSHSY and SAAADI. V dropped 3 bases and J dropped 0 bases, with 9 bases sitting between them. The CDR3 here is CASSDRHFSGNTIYF. The DNA of the CDR3 is TGCGCCAGCAGTGACAGGCACTTCTCTGGAAACACCATATATTTT.